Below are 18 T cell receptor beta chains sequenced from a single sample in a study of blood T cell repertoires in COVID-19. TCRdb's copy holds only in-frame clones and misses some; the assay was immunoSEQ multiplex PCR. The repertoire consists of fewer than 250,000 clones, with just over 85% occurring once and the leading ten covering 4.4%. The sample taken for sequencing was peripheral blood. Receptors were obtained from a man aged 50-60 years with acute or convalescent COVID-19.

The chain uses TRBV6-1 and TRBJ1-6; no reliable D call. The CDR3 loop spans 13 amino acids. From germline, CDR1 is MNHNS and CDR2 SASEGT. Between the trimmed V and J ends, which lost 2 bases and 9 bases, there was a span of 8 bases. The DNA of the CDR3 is TGTGCCAGCAGTGAAACATCCAGTTCACCCCTCCACTTT. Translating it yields CASSETSSSPLHF.

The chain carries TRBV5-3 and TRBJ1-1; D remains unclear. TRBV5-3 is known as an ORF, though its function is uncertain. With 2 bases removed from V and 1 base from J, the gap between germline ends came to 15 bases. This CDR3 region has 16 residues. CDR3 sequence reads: CARSFSPLTPNTEAFF. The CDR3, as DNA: TGTGCCAGAAGCTTTTCCCCCCTAACTCCGAACACTGAAGCTTTCTTT.

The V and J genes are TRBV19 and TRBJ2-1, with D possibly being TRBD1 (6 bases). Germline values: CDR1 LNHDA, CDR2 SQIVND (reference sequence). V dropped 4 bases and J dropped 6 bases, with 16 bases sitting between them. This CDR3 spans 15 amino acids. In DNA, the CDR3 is TGTGCCAGTAGTACTTCCGGGACAACGAGCAATGAGCAGTTCTTC. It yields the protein CASSTSGTTSNEQFF.

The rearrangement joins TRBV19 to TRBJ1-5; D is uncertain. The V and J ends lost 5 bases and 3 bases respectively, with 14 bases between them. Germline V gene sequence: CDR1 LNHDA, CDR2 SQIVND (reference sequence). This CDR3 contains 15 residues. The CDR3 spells CASSPAWHANQPQHF. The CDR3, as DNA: TGTGCCAGTAGTCCCGCTTGGCATGCCAATCAGCCCCAGCATTTT.

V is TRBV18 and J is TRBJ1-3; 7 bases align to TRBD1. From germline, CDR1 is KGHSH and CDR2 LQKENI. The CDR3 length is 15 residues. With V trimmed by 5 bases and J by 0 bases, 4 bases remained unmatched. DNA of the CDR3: TGTGCCAGCTCAGCGGGACAGAGCTCTGGAAACACCATATATTTT. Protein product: CASSAGQSSGNTIYF.

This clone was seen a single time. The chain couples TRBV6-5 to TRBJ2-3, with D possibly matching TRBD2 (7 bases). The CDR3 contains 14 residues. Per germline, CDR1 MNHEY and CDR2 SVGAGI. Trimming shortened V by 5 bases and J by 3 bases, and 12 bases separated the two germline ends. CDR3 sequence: CASSIQGGTDTQYF. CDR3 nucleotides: TGTGCCAGCAGTATACAGGGAGGGACAGATACGCAGTATTTT.

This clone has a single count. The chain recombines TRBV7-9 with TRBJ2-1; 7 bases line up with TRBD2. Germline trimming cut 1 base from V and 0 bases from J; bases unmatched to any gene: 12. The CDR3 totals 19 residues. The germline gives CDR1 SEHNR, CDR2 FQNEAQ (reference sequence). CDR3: CASSLVAGDPFSSYNEQFF. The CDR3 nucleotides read TGTGCCAGCAGCTTAGTGGCGGGGGACCCCTTTAGCTCCTACAATGAGCAGTTCTTC.

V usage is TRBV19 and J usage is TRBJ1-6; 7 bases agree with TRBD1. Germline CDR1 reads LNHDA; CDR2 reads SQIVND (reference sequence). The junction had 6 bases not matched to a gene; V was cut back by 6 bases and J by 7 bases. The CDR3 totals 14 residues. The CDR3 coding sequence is TGTGCCAGTAGACTTGGACAGGCAAATTCACCCCTCCACTTT. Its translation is CASRLGQANSPLHF.

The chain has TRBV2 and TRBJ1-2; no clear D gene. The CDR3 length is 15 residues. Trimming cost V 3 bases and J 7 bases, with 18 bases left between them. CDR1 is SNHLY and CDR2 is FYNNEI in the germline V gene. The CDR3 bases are TGTGCCAGCAGTGACCCATCCACCTCTCTACTTGGCTACACCTTC. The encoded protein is CASSDPSTSLLGYTF.

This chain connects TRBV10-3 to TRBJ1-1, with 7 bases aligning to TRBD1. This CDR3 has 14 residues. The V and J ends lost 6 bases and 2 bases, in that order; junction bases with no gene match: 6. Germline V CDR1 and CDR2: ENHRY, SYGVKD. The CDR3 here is CAIRAAGGNTEAFF. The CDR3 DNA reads TGTGCCATCAGAGCTGCAGGGGGAAACACTGAAGCTTTCTTT.

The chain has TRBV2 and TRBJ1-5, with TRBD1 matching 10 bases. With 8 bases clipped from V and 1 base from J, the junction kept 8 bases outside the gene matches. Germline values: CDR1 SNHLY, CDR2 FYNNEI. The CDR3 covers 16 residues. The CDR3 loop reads CASGIEDRGSNQPQHF. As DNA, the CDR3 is TGTGCCAGCGGAATTGAGGACAGGGGGAGCAATCAGCCCCAGCATTTT.

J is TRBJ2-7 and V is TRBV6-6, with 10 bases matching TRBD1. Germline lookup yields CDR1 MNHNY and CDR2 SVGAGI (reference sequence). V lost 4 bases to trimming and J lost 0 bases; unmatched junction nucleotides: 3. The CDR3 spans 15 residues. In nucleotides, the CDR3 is TGTGCCAGCAGTTGGACAGGGGGGCACTCCTACGAGCAGTACTTC. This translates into CASSWTGGHSYEQYF.

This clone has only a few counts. CDR3 amino acids: CASSQDSAGKSPLHF. For the CDR3, the DNA is TGTGCCAGCAGCCAAGATTCGGCAGGAAAATCACCCCTCCACTTT. The gene calls are TRBV3-1 (or the pseudogene TRBV3-2) and TRBJ1-6; D gene unclear. The length of the CDR3 is 15 residues. Germline V gene lookup returns CDR1 LGHDT and CDR2 YNNKEL (reference sequence). Trimming shortened V by 0 bases and J by 10 bases, and 13 bases separated the two germline ends.

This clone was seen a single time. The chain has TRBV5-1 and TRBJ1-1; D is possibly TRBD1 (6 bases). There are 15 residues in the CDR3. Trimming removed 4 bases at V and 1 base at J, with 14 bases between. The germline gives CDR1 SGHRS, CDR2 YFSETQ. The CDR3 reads CASSPRDITNTEAFF. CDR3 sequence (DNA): TGCGCCAGCAGCCCCCGGGACATAACGAACACTGAAGCTTTCTTT.

The CDR3 DNA reads TGCGCCAGCAGCCGCGATCCGGGACTACAGGCTTGGGATACGCAGTATTTT. Residues: CASSRDPGLQAWDTQYF. The chain recombines TRBV4-1 with TRBJ2-3, with 7 positions matching TRBD2. This CDR3 spans 17 amino acids. The germline CDR1 and CDR2 sequences are MGHRA and YSYEKL. The J segment lost 6 bases and the V segment lost 4 bases, leaving 16 bases of the junction unmatched.

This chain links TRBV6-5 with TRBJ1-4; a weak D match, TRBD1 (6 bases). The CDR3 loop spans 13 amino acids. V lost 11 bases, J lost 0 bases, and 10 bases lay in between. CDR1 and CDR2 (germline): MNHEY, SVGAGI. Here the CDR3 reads CASRQATNEKLFF. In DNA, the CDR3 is TGTGCCTCTAGACAGGCAACTAATGAAAAACTGTTTTTT.

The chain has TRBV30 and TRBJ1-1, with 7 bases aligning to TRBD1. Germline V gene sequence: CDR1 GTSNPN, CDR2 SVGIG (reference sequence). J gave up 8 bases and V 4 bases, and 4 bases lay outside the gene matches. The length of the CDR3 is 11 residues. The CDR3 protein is CAWMQGVEAFF. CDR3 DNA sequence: TGTGCCTGGATGCAGGGGGTCGAAGCTTTCTTT.

CDR3 bases: TGTGCCAGCAGCGCAGGACAGATCGGTACTGAAGCTTTCTTT. It encodes CASSAGQIGTEAFF. V and J are TRBV7-8 and TRBJ1-1, with D possibly TRBD1 on 6 matching bases. The CDR3 is 14 residues long. Germline V lookup: CDR1 SGHVS, CDR2 FQNEAQ. Trimming stripped 5 bases from V and 5 bases from J, with 15 bases between.